Reported below is one TCR beta chain. This CDR3 spans 16 amino acids. V lost 3 bases to trimming and J lost 3 bases, with 15 bases between them. From germline, CDR1 is ENHRY and CDR2 SYGVKD. The sample is drawn from a study of blood T cell repertoires in COVID-19. Study-wide context: The analysed material was cDNA or gDNA that came from T cells, B-cell-depleted T cells, or PBMCs.

Source study methods: Cell counts per sample came from amplifying reference gene primers. The method was immunoSEQ multiplex PCR; TCRdb's version includes in-frame clones alone and lacks a portion of them. V, J and clone size are those of that table, while D and trimming were read from the DNA. The sample lists under 40,000 clones, around 86% occurring once. Material: peripheral blood. The chain links TRBV10-3 to TRBJ2-1, with D possibly being TRBD2 (5 bases). The TCR sequence derives from a man aged 60 to 75 with active COVID-19. This CDR3 reads CAISDRRVEVYNEQFF. The CDR3 nucleotides are TGTGCCATCAGTGATAGGCGGGTCGAGGTCTACAATGAGCAGTTCTTC.